This TCR beta chain was recorded in a study of T cell repertoires in cytomegalovirus infection. Whole-study context: Both a matching HLA type and CMV infection were indicated by public TCR beta signatures.

The CDR3 has 13 amino acids. Germline CDR1 and CDR2: SGHTA and FQGTGA. V gave up 1 base and J gave up 12 bases, with 13 bases separating them. With regard to this clonotype: Its target is unknown.

Each CDR3 protein is one row after TCRdb ran MiXCR on the reads. The table lists about 130,000 distinct CDR3 sequences, roughly 9% of them singletons. General study points: The ex vivo response showed dominance by HLA-C-restricted CMV-specific TCR beta clonotypes. Cumulative frequency (of public TCR beta family members) identified carriers of CMV plus the relevant HLA.

The clonotype comes from a human donor in good health (CMV status not recorded). Some clones in this sample may be carry-over from other donors' samples. The chain joins TRBV7-3 to TRBJ2-1; D might be TRBD1 (6 bases). Input material: PBMCs. The CDR3 loop is CASSLILGAWQFF. DNA of the CDR3: TGTGCCAGCAGCTTAATTCTGGGGGCTTGGCAGTTCTTC.